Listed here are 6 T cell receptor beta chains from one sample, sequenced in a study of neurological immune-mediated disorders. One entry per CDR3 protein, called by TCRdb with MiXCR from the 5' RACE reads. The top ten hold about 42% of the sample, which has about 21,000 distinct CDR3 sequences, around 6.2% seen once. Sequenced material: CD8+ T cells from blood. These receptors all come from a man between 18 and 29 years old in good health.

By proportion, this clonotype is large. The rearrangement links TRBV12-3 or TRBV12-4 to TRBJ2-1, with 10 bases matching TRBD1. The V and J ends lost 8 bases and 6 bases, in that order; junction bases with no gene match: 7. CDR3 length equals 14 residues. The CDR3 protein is CASSGTGALNEQFF. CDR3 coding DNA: TGTGCCAGCTCGGGGACAGGGGCTCTCAATGAGCAGTTCTTC.

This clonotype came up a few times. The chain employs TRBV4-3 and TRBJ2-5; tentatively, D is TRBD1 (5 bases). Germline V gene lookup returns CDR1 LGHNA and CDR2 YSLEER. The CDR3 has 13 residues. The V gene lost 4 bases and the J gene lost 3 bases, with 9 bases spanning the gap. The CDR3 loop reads CASSPRREETQYF. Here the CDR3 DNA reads TGCGCCAGCAGCCCCCGCAGGGAAGAGACCCAGTACTTC.

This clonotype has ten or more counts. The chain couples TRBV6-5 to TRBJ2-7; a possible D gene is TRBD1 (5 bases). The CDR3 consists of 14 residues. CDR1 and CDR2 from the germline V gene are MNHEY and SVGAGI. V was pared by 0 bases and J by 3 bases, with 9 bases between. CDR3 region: CASSYSWGNYEQYF. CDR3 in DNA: TGTGCCAGCAGTTACTCGTGGGGCAACTACGAGCAGTACTTC.

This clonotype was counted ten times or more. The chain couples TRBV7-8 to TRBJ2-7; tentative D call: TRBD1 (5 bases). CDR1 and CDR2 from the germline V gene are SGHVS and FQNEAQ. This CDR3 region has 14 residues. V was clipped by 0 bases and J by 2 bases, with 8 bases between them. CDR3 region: CASSLALGPYEQYF. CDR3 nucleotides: TGTGCCAGCAGCTTAGCGCTGGGGCCCTACGAGCAGTACTTC.

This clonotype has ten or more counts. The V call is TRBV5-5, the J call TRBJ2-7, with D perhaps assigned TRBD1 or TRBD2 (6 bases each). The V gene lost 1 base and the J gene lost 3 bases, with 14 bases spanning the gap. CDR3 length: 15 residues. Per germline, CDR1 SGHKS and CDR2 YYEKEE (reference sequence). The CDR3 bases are TGTGCCAGCAGCTTGTTTGAGGGGGAGGTCTACGAGCAGTACTTC. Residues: CASSLFEGEVYEQYF.

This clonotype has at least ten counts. CDR3 loop: CASSRLDSSYNEQFF. CDR3 DNA: TGTGCCAGCAGCCGCCTTGACAGCTCCTACAATGAGCAGTTCTTC. V is TRBV4-2 and J is TRBJ2-1, with TRBD1 as a possible D gene (5 bases). The CDR3 consists of 15 residues. The V and J ends lost 4 bases and 0 bases respectively, with 10 bases between them. Germline CDR1 and CDR2: LGHNA and YNFKEQ.